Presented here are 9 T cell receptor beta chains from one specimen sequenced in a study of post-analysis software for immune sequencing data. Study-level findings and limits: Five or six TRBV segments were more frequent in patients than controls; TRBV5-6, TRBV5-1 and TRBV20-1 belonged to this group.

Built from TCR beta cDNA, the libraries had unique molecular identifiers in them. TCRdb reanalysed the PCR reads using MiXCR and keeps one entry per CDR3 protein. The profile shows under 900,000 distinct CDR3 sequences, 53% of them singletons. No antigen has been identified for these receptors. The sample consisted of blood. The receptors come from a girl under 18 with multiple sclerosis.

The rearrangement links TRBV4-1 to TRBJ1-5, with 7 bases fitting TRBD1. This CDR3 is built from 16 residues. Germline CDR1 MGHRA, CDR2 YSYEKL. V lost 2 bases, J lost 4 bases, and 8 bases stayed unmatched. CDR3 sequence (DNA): TGCGCCAGCAGCCAACCCAGGGAGGGGGCGAATCAGCCCCAGCATTTT. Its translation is CASSQPREGANQPQHF.

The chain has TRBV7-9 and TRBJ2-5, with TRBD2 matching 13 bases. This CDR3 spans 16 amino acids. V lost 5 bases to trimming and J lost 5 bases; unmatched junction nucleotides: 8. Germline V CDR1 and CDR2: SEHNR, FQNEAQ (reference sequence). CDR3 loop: CASSAGTSGMRETQYF. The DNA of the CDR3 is TGTGCCAGCAGCGCGGGGACTAGCGGGATGAGGGAGACCCAGTACTTC.

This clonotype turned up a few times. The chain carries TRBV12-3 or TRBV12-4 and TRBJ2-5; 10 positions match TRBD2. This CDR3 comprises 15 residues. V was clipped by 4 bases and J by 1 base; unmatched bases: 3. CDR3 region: CASSSRTSGQETQYF. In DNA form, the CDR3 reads TGTGCCAGCAGTTCCCGGACTAGCGGCCAAGAGACCCAGTACTTC.

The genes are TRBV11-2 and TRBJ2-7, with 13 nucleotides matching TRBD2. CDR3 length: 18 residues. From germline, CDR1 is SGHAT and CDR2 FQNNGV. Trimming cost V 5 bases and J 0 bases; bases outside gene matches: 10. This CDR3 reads CASSPWTSGRWGSYEQYF. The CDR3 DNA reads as TGTGCCAGCAGCCCCTGGACTAGCGGGAGATGGGGCTCCTACGAGCAGTACTTC. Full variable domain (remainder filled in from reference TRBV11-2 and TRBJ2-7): EAGVAQSPRYKIIEKRQSVAFWCNPISGHATLYWYQQILGQGPKLLIQFQNNGVVDDSQLPKDRFSAERLKGVDSTLKIQPAKLEDSAVYLCASSPWTSGRWGSYEQYFGPGTRLTVT.

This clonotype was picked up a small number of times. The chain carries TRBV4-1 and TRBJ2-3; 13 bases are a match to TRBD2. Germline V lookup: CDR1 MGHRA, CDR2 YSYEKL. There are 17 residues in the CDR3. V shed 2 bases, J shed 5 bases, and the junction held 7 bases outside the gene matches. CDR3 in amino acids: CASSQLTSGGALDTQYF. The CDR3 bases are TGCGCCAGCAGCCAACTAACTAGCGGGGGGGCCTTAGATACGCAGTATTTT.

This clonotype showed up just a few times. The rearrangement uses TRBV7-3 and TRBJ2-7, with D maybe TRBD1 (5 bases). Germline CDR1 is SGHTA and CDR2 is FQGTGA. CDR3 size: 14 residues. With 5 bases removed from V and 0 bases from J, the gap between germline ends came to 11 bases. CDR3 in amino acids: CASSPDRDSYEQYF. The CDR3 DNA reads TGTGCCAGCAGCCCCGACAGAGACTCCTACGAGCAGTACTTC.

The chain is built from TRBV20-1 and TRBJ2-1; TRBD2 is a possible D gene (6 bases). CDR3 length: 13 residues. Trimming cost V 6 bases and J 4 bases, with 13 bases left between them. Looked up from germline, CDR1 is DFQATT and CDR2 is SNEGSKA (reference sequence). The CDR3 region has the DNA TGCAGTGCCCTTCGGGACTGGTACAATGAGCAGTTCTTC. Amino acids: CSALRDWYNEQFF.

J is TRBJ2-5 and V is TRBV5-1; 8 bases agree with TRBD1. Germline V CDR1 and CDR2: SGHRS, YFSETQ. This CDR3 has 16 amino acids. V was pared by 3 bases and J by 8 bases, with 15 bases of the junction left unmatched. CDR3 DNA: TGCGCCAGCAGCTCGACAGGGGACCCCTTCGTAGAAACCCAGTACTTC. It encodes CASSSTGDPFVETQYF. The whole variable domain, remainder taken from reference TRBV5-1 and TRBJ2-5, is KAGVTQTPRYLIKTRGQQVTLSCSPISGHRSVSWYQQTPGQGLQFLFEYFSETQRNKGNFPGRFSGRQFSNSRSEMNVSTLELGDSALYLCASSSTGDPFVETQYFGPGTRLLVL.

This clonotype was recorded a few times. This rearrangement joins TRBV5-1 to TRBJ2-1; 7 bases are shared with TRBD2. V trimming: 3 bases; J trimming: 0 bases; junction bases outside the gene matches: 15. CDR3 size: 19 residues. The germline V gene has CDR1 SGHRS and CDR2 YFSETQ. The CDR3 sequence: CASSSGFGPAGTSYNEQFF. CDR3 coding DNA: TGCGCCAGCAGCTCGGGCTTCGGACCAGCGGGAACCTCCTACAATGAGCAGTTCTTC.